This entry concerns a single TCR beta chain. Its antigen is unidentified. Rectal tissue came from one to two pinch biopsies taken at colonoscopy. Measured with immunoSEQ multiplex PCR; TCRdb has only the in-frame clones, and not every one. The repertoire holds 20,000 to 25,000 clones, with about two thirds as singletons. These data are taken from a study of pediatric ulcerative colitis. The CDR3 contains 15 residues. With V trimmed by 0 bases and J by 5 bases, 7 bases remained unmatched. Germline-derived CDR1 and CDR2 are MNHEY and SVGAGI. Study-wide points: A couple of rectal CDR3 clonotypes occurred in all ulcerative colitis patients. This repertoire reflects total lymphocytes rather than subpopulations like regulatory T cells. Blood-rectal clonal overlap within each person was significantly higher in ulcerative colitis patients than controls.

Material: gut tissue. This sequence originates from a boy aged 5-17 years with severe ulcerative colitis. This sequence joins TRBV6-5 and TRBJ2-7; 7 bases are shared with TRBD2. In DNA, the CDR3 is TGTGCCAGCAGTTACTCGAAAGGGAGGGTTGACGAGCAGTACTTC. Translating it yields CASSYSKGRVDEQYF.